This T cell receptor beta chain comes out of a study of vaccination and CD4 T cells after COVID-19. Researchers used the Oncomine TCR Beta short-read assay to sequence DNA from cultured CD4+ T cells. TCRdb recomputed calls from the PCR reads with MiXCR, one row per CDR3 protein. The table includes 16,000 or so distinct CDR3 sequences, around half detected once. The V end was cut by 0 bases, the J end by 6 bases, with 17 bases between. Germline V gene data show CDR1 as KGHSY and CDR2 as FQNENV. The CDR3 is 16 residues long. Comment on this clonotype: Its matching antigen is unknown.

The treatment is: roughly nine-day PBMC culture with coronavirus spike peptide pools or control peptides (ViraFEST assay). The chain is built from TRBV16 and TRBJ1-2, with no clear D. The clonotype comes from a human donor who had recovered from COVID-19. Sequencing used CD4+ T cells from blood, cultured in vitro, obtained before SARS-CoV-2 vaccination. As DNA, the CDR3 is TGTGCCAGCAGCCAATCGCTGGAGGCAGGACGAAATGGCTACACCTTC. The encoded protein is CASSQSLEAGRNGYTF.